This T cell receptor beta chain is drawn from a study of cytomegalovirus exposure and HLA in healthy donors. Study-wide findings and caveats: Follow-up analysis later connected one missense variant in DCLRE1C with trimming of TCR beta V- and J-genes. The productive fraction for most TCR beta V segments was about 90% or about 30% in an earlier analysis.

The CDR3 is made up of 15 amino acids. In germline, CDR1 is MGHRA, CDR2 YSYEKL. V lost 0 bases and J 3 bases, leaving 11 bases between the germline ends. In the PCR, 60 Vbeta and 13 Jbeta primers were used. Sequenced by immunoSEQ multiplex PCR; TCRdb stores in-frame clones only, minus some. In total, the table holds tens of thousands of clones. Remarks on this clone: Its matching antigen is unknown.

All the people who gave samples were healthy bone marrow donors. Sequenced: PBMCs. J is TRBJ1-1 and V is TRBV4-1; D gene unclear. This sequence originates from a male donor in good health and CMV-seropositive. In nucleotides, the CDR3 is TGCGCCAGCAGCCAAGAACGGGTCCCTTACACTGAAGCTTTCTTT. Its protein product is CASSQERVPYTEAFF.